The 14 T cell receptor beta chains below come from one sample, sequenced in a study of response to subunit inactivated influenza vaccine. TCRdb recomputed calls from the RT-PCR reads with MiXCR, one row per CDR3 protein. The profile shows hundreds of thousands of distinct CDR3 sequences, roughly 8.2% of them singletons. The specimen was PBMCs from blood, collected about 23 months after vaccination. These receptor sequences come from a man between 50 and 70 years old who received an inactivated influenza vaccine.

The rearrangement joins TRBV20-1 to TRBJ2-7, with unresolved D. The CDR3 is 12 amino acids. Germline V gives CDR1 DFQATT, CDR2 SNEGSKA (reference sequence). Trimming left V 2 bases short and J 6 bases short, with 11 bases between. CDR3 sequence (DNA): TGCAGTGCTAGAAAGGTGCTCGGCGAGCAGTACTTC. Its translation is CSARKVLGEQYF.

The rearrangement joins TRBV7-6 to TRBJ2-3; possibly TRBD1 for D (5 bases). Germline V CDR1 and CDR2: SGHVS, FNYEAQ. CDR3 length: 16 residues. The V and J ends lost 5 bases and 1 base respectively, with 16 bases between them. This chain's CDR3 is CASSMTDPMRTDTQYF. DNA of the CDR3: TGTGCCAGCAGCATGACAGACCCTATGCGCACAGATACGCAGTATTTT.

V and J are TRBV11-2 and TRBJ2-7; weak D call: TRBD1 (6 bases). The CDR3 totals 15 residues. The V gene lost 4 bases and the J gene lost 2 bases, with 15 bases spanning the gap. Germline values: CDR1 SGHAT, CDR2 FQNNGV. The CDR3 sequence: CASSSPGHVTYEQYF. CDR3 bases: TGTGCCAGCAGCTCTCCGGGACACGTTACCTACGAGCAGTACTTC.

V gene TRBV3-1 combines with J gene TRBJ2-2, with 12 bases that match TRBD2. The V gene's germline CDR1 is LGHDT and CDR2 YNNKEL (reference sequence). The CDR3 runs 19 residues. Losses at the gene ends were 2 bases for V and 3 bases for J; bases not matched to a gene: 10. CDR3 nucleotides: TGTGCCAGCAGCCAAAGCCCCGGACTAGCGGGACTCTACACCGGGGAGCTGTTTTTT. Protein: CASSQSPGLAGLYTGELFF.

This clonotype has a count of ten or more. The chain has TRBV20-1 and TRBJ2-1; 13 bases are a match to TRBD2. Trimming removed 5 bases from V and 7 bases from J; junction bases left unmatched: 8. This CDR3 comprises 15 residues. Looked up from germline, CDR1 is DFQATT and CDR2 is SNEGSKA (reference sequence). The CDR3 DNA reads TGCAGTGCTGAAACTAGCGGGAGGGGTAGGAATGAGCAGTTCTTC. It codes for CSAETSGRGRNEQFF.

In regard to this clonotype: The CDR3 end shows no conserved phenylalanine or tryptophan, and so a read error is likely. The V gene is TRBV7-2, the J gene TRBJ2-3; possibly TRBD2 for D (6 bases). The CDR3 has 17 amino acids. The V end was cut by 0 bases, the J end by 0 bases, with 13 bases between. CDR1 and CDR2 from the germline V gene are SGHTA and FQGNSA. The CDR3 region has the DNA TGTGCCAGCAGCTTAGCGCCGGGGGAGACTAGCACAGATACGCAGTATTCT. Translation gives CASSLAPGETSTDTQYS.

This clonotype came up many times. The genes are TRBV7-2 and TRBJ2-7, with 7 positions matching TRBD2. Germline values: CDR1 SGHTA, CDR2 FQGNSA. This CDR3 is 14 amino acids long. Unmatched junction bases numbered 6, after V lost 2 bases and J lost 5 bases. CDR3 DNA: TGTGCCAGCAGCTTAAGTCTAGCGGCGCACGAGCAGTACTTC. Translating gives CASSLSLAAHEQYF.

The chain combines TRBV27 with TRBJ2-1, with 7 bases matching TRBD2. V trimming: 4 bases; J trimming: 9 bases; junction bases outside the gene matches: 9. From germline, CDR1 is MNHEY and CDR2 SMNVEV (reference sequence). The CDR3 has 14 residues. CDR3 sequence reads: CASSWGGSIGEQFF. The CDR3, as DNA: TGTGCCAGCAGTTGGGGCGGGAGCATCGGTGAGCAGTTCTTC.

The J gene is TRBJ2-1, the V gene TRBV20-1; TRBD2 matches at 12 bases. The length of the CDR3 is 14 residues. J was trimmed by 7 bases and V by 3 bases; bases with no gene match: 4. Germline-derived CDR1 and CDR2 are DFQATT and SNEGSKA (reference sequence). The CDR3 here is CSARTSGSWNEQFF. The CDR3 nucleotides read TGCAGTGCTAGGACTAGCGGGAGTTGGAATGAGCAGTTCTTC.

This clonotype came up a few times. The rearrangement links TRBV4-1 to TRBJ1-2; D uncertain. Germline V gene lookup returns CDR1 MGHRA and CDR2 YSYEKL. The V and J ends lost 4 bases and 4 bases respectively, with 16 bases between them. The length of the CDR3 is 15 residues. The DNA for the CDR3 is TGCGCCAGCAGCCCCTCGGACGCGGAGGCCTATGGCTACACCTTC. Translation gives CASSPSDAEAYGYTF.

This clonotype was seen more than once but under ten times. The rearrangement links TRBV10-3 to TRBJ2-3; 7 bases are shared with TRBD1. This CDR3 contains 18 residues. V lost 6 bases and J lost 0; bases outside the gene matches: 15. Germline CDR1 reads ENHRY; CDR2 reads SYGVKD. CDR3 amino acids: CAIRGDMGQKTSTDTQYF. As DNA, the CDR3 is TGTGCCATCAGGGGTGACATGGGACAGAAAACTAGCACAGATACGCAGTATTTT.

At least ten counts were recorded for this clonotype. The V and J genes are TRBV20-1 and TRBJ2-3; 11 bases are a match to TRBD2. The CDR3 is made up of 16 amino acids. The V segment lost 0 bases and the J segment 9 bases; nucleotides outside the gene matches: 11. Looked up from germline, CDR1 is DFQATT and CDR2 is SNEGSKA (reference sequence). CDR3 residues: CSARDLRLAGSWTQYF. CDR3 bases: TGCAGTGCTAGAGATTTGAGACTAGCGGGATCCTGGACGCAGTATTTT.

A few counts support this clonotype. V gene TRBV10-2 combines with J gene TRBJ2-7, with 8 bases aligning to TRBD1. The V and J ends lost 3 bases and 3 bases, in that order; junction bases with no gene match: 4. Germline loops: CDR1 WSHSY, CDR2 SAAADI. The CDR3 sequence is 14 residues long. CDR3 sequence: CASSDPGQDYEQYF. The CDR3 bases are TGCGCCAGCAGTGACCCGGGACAGGACTACGAGCAGTACTTC.

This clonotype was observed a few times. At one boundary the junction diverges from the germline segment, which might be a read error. The CDR3 is CASSEGRRMNF. The CDR3 DNA sequence: TGTGCCAGCAGTGAAGGCCGTCGCATGAACTTC. This chain links TRBV25-1 with TRBJ2-5, with D uncertain. Per the germline V gene, CDR1 is MGHDK and CDR2 is SYGVNS. The CDR3 loop spans 11 amino acids.